This T cell receptor (beta chain) was recovered during a study of OX40 agonist ivuxolimab in advanced cancers. Study-level findings and limits: Clonal expansion was among the lowest in partial responders at 0.1-3.0 mg/kg, especially CD8+.

Assay: immunoSEQ multiplex PCR; the TCRdb copy retains only in-frame clones and omits some. The table has around 74,000 clones, around 92% seen once. About this clone: The target antigen is unknown.

The germline CDR1 and CDR2 sequences are LGHNA and YSLEER. The CDR3 contains 15 residues. The V segment lost 4 bases and the J segment 3 bases; nucleotides outside the gene matches: 7. The V and J genes are TRBV4-3 and TRBJ2-7, with TRBD1 matching over 9 bases. The specimen was CD4+ or CD8+ T cells sorted from blood, collected in a trial of the OX40 agonist ivuxolimab. The receptor comes from an adult with an advanced solid tumor such as melanoma, head and neck, liver or kidney cancer. The CDR3: CASSRSGQGIYEQYF. For the CDR3, the DNA is TGCGCCAGCAGCCGCTCGGGACAGGGAATCTACGAGCAGTACTTC.